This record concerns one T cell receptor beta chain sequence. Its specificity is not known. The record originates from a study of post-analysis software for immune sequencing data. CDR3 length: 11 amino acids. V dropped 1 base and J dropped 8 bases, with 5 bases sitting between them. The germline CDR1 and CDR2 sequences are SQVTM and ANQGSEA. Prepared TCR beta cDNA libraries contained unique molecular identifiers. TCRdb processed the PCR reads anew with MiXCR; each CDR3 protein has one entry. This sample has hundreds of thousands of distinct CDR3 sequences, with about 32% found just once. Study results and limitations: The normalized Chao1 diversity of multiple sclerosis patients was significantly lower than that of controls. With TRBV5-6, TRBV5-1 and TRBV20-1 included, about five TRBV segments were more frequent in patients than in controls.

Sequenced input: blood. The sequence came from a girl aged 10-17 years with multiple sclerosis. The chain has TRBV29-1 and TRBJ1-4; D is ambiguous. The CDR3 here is CSVEGGEKLFF. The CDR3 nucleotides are TGCAGCGTTGAAGGGGGAGAAAAACTGTTTTTT.